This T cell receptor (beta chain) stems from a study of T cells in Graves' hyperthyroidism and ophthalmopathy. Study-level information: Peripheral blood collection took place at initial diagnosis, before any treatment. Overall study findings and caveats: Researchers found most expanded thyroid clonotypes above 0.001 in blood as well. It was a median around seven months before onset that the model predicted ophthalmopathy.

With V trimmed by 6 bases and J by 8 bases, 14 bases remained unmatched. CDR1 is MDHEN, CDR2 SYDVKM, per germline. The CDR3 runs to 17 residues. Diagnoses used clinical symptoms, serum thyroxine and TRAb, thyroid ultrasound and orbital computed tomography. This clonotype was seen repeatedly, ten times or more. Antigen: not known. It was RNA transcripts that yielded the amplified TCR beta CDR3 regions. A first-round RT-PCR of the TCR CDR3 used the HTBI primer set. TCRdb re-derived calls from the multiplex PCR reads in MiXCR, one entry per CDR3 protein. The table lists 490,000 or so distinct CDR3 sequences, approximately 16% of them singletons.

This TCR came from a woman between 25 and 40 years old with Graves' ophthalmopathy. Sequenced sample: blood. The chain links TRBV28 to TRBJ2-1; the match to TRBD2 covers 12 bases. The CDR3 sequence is CASRQGILAGGGYEQFF. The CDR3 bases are TGTGCCAGCAGACAGGGGATACTAGCGGGAGGTGGGTATGAGCAGTTCTTC.